This T cell receptor (beta chain) emerged from a study of T-cell reconstitution after alpha-beta-depleted transplantation in children. Unique molecular identifiers were used in preparing the TCRbeta library. One entry per CDR3 protein, called by TCRdb with MiXCR from the PCR reads. The table has around 600,000 distinct CDR3 sequences, roughly a tenth seen once. Trimming removed 3 bases from V and 1 base from J; junction bases left unmatched: 20. The CDR3 runs to 21 residues. CDR1 MNHEY and CDR2 SMNVEV come from the germline V gene (reference sequence). The rearrangement links TRBV27 to TRBJ2-7; TRBD1 matches 11 bases. This TCR derives from a human donor who donated a stem cell graft to a child with acute myeloid leukemia. The sample in question was PBMCs from the stem cell graft donor, obtained from the stem cell graft. This CDR3 is CASSFFPPMGQGGLGSYEQYF. The DNA for the CDR3 is TGTGCCAGCAGTTTCTTCCCCCCGATGGGACAGGGGGGGTTAGGGTCCTACGAGCAGTACTTC.